Detailed here is one TCR beta chain. Its target is unknown. Lung cancer patients with chemo-refractory metastatic non-small-cell disease were given focal radiation plus CTLA-4 blockade with ipilimumab. The sample comes from a study of radiotherapy plus CTLA-4 blockade in lung cancer. Whole-study context: Roughly 17% of patients responded objectively, and about 32% achieved disease control. Study conclusions and caveats: In blood, after radiotherapy plus ipilimumab, tumor-derived TCR clones expanded. Increased serum interferon-beta after radiation also reportedly predicted response strongly.

The method was immunoSEQ multiplex PCR; TCRdb's version includes in-frame clones alone and lacks a portion of them. The sample yields over 85,000 clones, 65% to 85% seen once. This CDR3 contains 16 residues. J gave up 5 bases and V 5 bases, and 8 bases lay outside the gene matches. CDR1 and CDR2 (germline): MDHEN, SYDVKM. The sequencing used peripheral blood, collected from a patient treated with radiotherapy plus ipilimumab. This TCR derives from a human donor with non-small cell lung cancer who had a partial response to radiotherapy plus ipilimumab. Some clones in this sample may be carry-over from other donors' samples. The rearrangement links TRBV28 to TRBJ2-5; 13 nucleotides agree with TRBD2. CDR3 bases: TGTGCCAGCAGTCTCGGACTAGCGGGAGTGGGGGAGACCCAGTACTTC. It yields the protein CASSLGLAGVGETQYF.